This T cell receptor beta chain was profiled in a study of blood T cell repertoires in COVID-19. Study background: PBMCs, B-cell-depleted T cells, or T cells were the source of the cDNA or gDNA that made up the material.

This CDR3 region has 17 residues. Germline V gene data show CDR1 as SNHLY and CDR2 as FYNNEI. The V gene lost 5 bases and the J gene lost 4 bases, with 21 bases spanning the gap. Original methodology: Amplification of reference gene primers was used by the study to estimate nucleated cell counts. Profiling relied on immunoSEQ multiplex PCR, and the TCRdb table lists in-frame clones only, not all of them. That table is the source of V, J and clone size, and D and trimming were worked out from the DNA. The sample gives approximately 44,000 clones, around nine tenths of which show up once; under 35% is in the top ten.

V gene TRBV2 combines with J gene TRBJ1-3; D is undetermined. Material: peripheral blood. This clonotype was obtained from a woman of 80 years or more with acute or convalescent COVID-19. CDR3 in DNA: TGTGCCAGCAGTAAAAGACAAGCTCCCATCATCGGAAACACCATATATTTT. It yields the protein CASSKRQAPIIGNTIYF.